This T cell receptor beta chain was captured by sequencing in a study of blood T cell repertoires in COVID-19 (dated by TCRdb to the early 2020s). Background on the whole study: Collaborator samples came from the United States, Italy and Spain and covered acute and convalescent phases of COVID-19. The prospective study material was composed of cDNA or gDNA derived from T cells, B-cell-depleted T cells, or PBMCs. Deeply sampled blood TCRbeta repertoires from subjects exposed to, actively infected with, or recovered from COVID-19 were included in the dataset. The repertoires were released in a freely available public database meant as a resource for research on the immune response to SARS-CoV-2. The samples were drawn from two sources: the first 160 participants of the ongoing ImmuneRACE study, and fewer than 1,500 subjects contributed by 6 global collaborators. The sample metadata nearly always contained a de-identified subject ID, COVID-19 status, age in years and sex. HLA class I and class II types, where available, came from metadata supplied by the sample provider rather than from assay-based typing. What the authors observed across the whole study: The amount of clinical and demographic metadata varied by source and participant and was provided uncurated.

Enrolling through a virtual design, the prospective study's participants ranged in age from roughly 18 to 95 years and lived across some 22 United States geographic areas. Cohort assignment in the prospective study relied on participant-reported clinical history from a screening survey and a study questionnaire. ImmuneRACE Cohort 3 recovered participants were defined by two consecutive negative NP/OP PCR tests, healthcare professional clearance, or symptom resolution. Each participant in the prospective study had whole blood, serum and a nasopharyngeal or oropharyngeal swab collected by mobile phlebotomists. Prospective study participants could optionally give additional blood draws and questionnaires over an approximately two-month period. Blood samples from the prospective study were shipped frozen or at room temperature prior to DNA extraction. The CDR3 numbers 13 residues from cysteine through phenylalanine. Only CDR3 DNA is held: 39 bases, read in frame from base 1. The germline V gene supplies CDR1 SGHRS and CDR2 YFSETQ. From V the trimming removes 1 base and from J it removes 7 bases, while the gene matches leave 4 bases of the junction unaccounted for.

With respect to this clone: The antigen it binds to is not known. No much larger clone is present one base from it, and per-base qualities are unavailable.

TCRbeta CDR3 regions were amplified from genomic DNA by means of the immunoSEQ Assay, a bias-controlled multiplex PCR. Processing in the source paper ran as follows. Nucleated cell counts per sample were estimated from amplification of reference gene primers within the assay. Sequence reads were collapsed and filtered to measure the absolute abundance of every unique TCRbeta CDR3 rearrangement. For each sample, productive Simpson clonality was calculated as the square root of Simpson's diversity index over productive rearrangements. Sourced from immuneACCESS, this table was stored by TCRdb with only in-frame sequences that have V and J called. A share of the clones is absent; for the studies checked, an unresolved V gene accounts for under half, and the remainder has no known explanation. V and J calls and clone size come straight from that table; D and trimming were deduced from the DNA. The sample data list about 180,000 clones, and 70% to 85% of these were observed just once. The ten top clones hold about 15% of the sample.

This chain joins TRBV5-1 to TRBJ1-2; TRBD1 aligns with 7 central bases. Material for sequencing was PBMCs or T cells enriched from blood (not recorded which). The origin of this receptor is a man aged 50 to 60 who had recovered from COVID-19. The CDR3 protein: CASSLSGQFGYTF. The nucleotides are TGCGCCAGCAGCTTGTCGGGACAGTTTGGCTACACCTTC.